Below are 13 T cell receptor beta chains sequenced from a single sample in a study of shared clonotypes between healthy human individuals (dated by TCRdb to 2019 to 2021). To prepare the library, the immunoSEQ multiplex PCR assay was applied. TCRdb provides this immuneACCESS table in a form limited to in-frame rearrangements. Some clones are lacking; in checked studies, under half of them reflect an unresolved V gene, and why the rest are absent is not known. For this sample there are about 560,000 clones; roughly four fifths appear just once. 12% of the sample is held by the ten biggest clonotypes. Sample: PBMCs. These receptors came from a middle-aged woman in good health. Some clones in this sample may be carry-over from other donors' samples.

The chain has TRBV30 and TRBJ2-7; D gene ambiguous. V shed 2 bases and J shed 6 bases, with 17 bases lying between them. Looked up from germline, CDR1 is GTSNPN and CDR2 is SVGIG (reference sequence). CDR3 size: 14 residues. CDR3 sequence: CAWSRDLESSEQYF. The CDR3 nucleotides read TGTGCCTGGAGTAGAGACTTAGAATCCAGCGAGCAGTACTTC.

This clone was seen just once. CDR3 DNA: TGTGCCACCAGCAGCGATAACTACGAGCAGTACTTC. This codes for CATSSDNYEQYF. The chain couples TRBV15 to TRBJ2-7; no firm D call. The ends were cut back, 3 bases at V and 3 bases at J, with 6 bases in the middle. The CDR3 sequence is 12 residues long. From germline, CDR1 is LNHNV and CDR2 YYDKDF (reference sequence). The variable domain in full, with the rest retrieved from reference TRBV15 and TRBJ2-7, is DAMVIQNPRYQVTQFGKPVTLSCSQTLNHNVMYWYQQKSSQAPKLLFHYYDKDFNNEADTPDNFQSRRPNTSFCFLDIRSPGLGDTAMYLCATSSDNYEQYFGPGTRLTVT.

A remark on this clone: A much larger clone sits a single nucleotide away, making a read error possible. The CDR3 DNA follows: TGTGCCAGCAGCACTTGGGCAGATAGCAATCAGTCCCAGCATTTT. This sequence encodes CASSTWADSNQSQHF. The rearrangement uses TRBV28 and TRBJ1-5; D is ambiguous. Germline loops: CDR1 MDHEN, CDR2 SYDVKM. The CDR3 contains 15 residues.

V gene TRBV7-8 combines with J gene TRBJ1-4; TRBD1 matches at 9 bases. V was clipped by 5 bases and J by 8 bases; unmatched bases: 6. CDR3 length: 14 residues. The germline CDR1 and CDR2 sequences are SGHVS and FQNEAQ. The CDR3 DNA sequence: TGTGCCAGCAGCCCGACAGGGGGTTGGGAAAAACTGTTTTTT. This codes for CASSPTGGWEKLFF.

This chain uses TRBV10-3 with TRBJ1-5; the D gene is possibly TRBD1 (5 bases). Germline CDR1 ENHRY, CDR2 SYGVKD. The CDR3 covers 15 residues. Trimming pared 2 bases from V and 2 bases from J, leaving 10 bases between. The CDR3 DNA follows: TGTGCCATCAGTGAGGGCAGGGAGGGCAATCAGCCCCAGCATTTT. Its translation: CAISEGREGNQPQHF.

This clone was counted a few times. Different DNA sequences within this sample yield the same CDR3. V is TRBV11-2 and J is TRBJ2-5; D ambiguous. The germline CDR1 and CDR2 sequences are SGHAT and FQNNGV. The ends were cut back, 5 bases at V and 0 bases at J, with 7 bases in the middle. This CDR3 is built from 13 residues. The CDR3 region is CASSLQYQETQYF. As DNA, the CDR3 is TGTGCCAGCAGCCTACAGTACCAAGAGACCCAGTACTTC.

The V and J genes are TRBV4-2 and TRBJ1-1; no firm D call. CDR1 is LGHNA and CDR2 is YNFKEQ in the germline V gene. The CDR3 has 15 amino acids. The V and J ends lost 1 base and 5 bases respectively, with 14 bases between them. CDR3 residues: CASSQVPGGLTEAFF. The CDR3 nucleotides are TGTGCCAGCAGCCAAGTGCCGGGAGGGTTGACTGAAGCTTTCTTT.

V is TRBV11-3 and J is TRBJ2-1, with 11 nucleotides matching TRBD2. The CDR3 extends over 15 amino acids. Germline V gene sequence: CDR1 SGHNT, CDR2 YENEEA. V dropped 3 bases and J dropped 8; count of bases not matched to a gene: 6. CDR3 DNA sequence: TGTGCCAGCAGCTTTAGCGGGAGGGTTGTAGATGAGCAGTTCTTC. Translated, it gives CASSFSGRVVDEQFF.

J is TRBJ1-1 and V is TRBV19; D call uncertain. Germline V gives CDR1 LNHDA, CDR2 SQIVND (reference sequence). V was clipped by 5 bases and J by 1 base, with 11 bases between them. The CDR3 length is 14 residues. CDR3 nucleotide sequence: TGTGCCAGTAGTCCGGGAGACAAGAACACTGAAGCTTTCTTT. Translation: CASSPGDKNTEAFF.

The V call is TRBV4-3, the J call TRBJ1-6, with D unresolved. Trimming took off 4 bases at V and 6 bases at J, with 22 bases between the two ends. Germline V gives CDR1 LGHNA, CDR2 YSLEER. The CDR3 has 18 residues. CDR3 in amino acids: CASSPTTPKDRTNSPLHF. The CDR3 DNA is TGCGCCAGCAGCCCGACAACCCCCAAGGACCGTACTAATTCACCCCTCCACTTT.

This chain links TRBV19 with TRBJ2-7, with a weak D call TRBD2 (6 bases). Germline V gene sequence: CDR1 LNHDA, CDR2 SQIVND (reference sequence). The CDR3 contains 11 residues. Trimming removed 10 bases from V and 4 bases from J, with 11 bases in between. DNA for the CDR3: TGTGCCACCTCTCGGGGGTACGAGCAGTACTTC. It specifies CATSRGYEQYF.

The rearrangement links TRBV27 to TRBJ2-3; D is undetermined. The CDR3 loop spans 13 amino acids. Germline V gene sequence: CDR1 MNHEY, CDR2 SMNVEV (reference sequence). V lost 3 bases to trimming and J lost 3 bases, with 7 bases between them. Written as DNA, the CDR3 is TGTGCCAGCAGTTTTCGACCGACAGATACGCAGTATTTT. Its protein product is CASSFRPTDTQYF.

In its sample, this clone was seen once. The chain joins TRBV5-1 to TRBJ2-1; 7 bases align to TRBD2. The germline gives CDR1 SGHRS, CDR2 YFSETQ. Germline trimming cut 4 bases from V and 5 bases from J; bases unmatched to any gene: 12. The CDR3 consists of 16 residues. Written as DNA, the CDR3 is TGCGCCAGCAGCCGGACTAGTCCCTTATGGAACAATGAGCAGTTCTTC. It encodes CASSRTSPLWNNEQFF.